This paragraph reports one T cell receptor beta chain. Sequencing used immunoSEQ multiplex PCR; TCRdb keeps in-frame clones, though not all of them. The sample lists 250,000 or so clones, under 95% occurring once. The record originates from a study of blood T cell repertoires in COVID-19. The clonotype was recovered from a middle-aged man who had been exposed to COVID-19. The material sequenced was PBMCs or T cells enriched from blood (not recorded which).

In DNA, the CDR3 is TGCGCCAGCAGCGACGACAGGCCCGCCTACGAGCAGTACTTC. Translating it yields CASSDDRPAYEQYF. The V and J genes are TRBV5-1 and TRBJ2-7; D perhaps matches TRBD1 (6 bases). Per the germline V gene, CDR1 is SGHRS and CDR2 is YFSETQ. V was shortened by 4 bases and J by 2 bases, with 13 bases between the two germline ends. This CDR3 contains 14 residues.